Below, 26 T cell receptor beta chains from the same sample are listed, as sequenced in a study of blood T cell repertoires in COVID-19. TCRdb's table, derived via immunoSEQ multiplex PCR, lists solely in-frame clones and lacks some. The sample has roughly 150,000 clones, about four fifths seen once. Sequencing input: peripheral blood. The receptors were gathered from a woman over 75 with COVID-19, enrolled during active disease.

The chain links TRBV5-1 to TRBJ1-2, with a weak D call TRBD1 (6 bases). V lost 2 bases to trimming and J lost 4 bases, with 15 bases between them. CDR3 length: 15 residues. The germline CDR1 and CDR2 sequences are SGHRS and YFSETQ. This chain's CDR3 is CASSFSAGESYGYTF. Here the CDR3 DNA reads TGCGCCAGCAGCTTCTCCGCAGGGGAGAGCTATGGCTACACCTTC.

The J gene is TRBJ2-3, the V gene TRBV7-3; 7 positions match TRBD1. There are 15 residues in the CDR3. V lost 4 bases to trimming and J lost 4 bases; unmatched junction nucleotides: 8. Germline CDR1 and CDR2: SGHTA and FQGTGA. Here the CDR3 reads CASSSLGQEADTQYF. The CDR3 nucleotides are TGTGCCAGCAGCTCCCTCGGACAGGAGGCAGATACGCAGTATTTT. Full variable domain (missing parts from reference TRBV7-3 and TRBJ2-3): GAGVSQTPSNKVTEKGKYVELRCDPISGHTALYWYRQSLGQGPEFLIYFQGTGAADDSGLPNDRFFAVRPEGSVSTLKIQRTERGDSAVYLCASSSLGQEADTQYFGPGTRLTVL.

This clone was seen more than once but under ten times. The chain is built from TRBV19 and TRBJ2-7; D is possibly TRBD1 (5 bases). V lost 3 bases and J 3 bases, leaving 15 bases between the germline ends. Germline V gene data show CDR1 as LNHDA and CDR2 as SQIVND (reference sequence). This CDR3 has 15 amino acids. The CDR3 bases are TGTGCCAGTAGTATTGGGGCTAGGAAAGTCTACGAGCAGTACTTC. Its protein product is CASSIGARKVYEQYF.

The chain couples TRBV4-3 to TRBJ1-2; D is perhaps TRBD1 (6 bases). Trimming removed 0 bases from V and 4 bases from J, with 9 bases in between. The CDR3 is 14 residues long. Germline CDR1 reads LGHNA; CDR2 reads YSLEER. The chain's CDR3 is CASSQDEDSYGYTF. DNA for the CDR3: TGCGCCAGCAGCCAAGATGAGGACAGCTATGGCTACACCTTC.

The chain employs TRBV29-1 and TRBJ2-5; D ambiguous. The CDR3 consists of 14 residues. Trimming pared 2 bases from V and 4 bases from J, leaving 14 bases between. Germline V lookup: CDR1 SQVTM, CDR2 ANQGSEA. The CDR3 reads CSVELGSVGETQYF. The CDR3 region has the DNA TGCAGCGTTGAACTAGGAAGCGTCGGAGAGACCCAGTACTTC.

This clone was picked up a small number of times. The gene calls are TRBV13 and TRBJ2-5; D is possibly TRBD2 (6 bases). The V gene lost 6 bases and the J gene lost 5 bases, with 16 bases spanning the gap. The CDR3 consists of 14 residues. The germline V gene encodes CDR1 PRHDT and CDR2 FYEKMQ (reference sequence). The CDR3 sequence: CASSREGGEETQYF. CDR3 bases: TGTGCCAGCAGTCGCGAAGGAGGGGAGGAGACCCAGTACTTC.

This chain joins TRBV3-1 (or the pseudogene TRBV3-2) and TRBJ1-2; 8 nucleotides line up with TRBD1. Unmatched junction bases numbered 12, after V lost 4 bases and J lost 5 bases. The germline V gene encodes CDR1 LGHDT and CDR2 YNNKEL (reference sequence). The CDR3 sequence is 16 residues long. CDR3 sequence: CASSPRLGQGGYGYTF. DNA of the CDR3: TGTGCCAGCAGCCCCCGTCTCGGACAGGGTGGATATGGCTACACCTTC.

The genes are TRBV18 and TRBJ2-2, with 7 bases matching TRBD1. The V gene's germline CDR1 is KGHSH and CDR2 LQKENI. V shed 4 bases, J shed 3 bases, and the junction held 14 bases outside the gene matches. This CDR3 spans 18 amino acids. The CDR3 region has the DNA TGTGCCAGCTCACTCAACTCCGCGACAGGGTGGGACACCGGGGAGCTGTTTTTT. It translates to CASSLNSATGWDTGELFF.

CDR3 in amino acids: CASSQEFGQPQHF. The CDR3, as DNA: TGCGCCAGCAGCCAAGAGTTCGGTCAGCCCCAGCATTTT. The rearrangement links TRBV4-3 to TRBJ1-5, with D hard to call. Germline assignment: CDR1 LGHNA and CDR2 YSLEER. Trimming left V 0 bases short and J 6 bases short, with 6 bases between. The CDR3 totals 13 residues.

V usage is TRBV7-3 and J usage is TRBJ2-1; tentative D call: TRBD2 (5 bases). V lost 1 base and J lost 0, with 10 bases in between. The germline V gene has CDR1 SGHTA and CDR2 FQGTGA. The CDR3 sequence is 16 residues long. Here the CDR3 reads CASSLKLAASYNEQFF. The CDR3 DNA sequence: TGTGCCAGCAGCTTAAAGCTAGCCGCCTCCTACAATGAGCAGTTCTTC. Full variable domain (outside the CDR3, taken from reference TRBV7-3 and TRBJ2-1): GAGVSQTPSNKVTEKGKYVELRCDPISGHTALYWYRQSLGQGPEFLIYFQGTGAADDSGLPNDRFFAVRPEGSVSTLKIQRTERGDSAVYLCASSLKLAASYNEQFFGPGTRLTVL.

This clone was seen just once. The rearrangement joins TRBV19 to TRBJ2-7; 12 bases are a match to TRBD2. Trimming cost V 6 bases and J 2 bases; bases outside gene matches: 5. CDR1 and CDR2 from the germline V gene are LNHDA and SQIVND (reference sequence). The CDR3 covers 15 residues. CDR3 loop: CASSPGLAGPYEQYF. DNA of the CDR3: TGTGCCAGTAGCCCTGGACTAGCGGGACCCTACGAGCAGTACTTC.

The CDR3 sequence: CASSGTGGGREKLFF. The CDR3 region has the DNA TGTGCCAGCAGCGGAACAGGGGGCGGACGTGAAAAACTGTTTTTT. The chain couples TRBV5-4 to TRBJ1-4, with 9 nucleotides matching TRBD1. CDR1 and CDR2 (germline): SGHNT, YYREEE (reference sequence). The V gene end was trimmed by 4 bases and the J gene end by 7 bases; junction bases not matched to a gene: 8. This CDR3 is 15 amino acids long.

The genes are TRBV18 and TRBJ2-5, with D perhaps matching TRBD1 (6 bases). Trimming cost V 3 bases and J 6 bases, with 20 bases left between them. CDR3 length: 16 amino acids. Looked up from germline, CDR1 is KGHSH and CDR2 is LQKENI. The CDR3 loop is CASSPNHGQGLKTQYF. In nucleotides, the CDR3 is TGTGCCAGCTCACCGAACCACGGTCAGGGGTTGAAGACCCAGTACTTC.

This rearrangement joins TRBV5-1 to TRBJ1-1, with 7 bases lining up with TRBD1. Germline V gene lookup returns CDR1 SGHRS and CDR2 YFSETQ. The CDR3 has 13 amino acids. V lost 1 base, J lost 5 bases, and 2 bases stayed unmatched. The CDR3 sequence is CASSLPGGTEAFF. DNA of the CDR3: TGCGCCAGCAGCTTGCCAGGGGGAACTGAAGCTTTCTTT.

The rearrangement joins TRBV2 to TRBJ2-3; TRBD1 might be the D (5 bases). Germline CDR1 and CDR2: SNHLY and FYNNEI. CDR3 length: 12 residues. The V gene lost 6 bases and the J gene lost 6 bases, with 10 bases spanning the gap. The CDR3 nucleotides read TGTGCCAGCAGATCATCAGGGGATACGCAGTATTTT. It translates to CASRSSGDTQYF.

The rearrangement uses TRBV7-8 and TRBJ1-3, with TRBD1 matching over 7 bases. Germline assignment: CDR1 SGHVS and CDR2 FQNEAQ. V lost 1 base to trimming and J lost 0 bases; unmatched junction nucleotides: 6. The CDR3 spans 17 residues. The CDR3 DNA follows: TGTGCCAGCAGCTTAGGAGACAGGGCCGACTCTGGAAACACCATATATTTT. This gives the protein CASSLGDRADSGNTIYF.

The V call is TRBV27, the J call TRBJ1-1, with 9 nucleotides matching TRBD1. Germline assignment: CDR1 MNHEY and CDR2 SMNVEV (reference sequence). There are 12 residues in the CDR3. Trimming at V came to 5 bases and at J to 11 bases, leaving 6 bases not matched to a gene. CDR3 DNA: TGTGCCAGCAGTACCGGGACAGGGAGGGCTTTCTTT. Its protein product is CASSTGTGRAFF.

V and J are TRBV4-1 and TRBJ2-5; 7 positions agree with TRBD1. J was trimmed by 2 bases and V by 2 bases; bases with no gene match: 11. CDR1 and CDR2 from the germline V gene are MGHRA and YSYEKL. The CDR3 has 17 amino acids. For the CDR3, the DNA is TGCGCCAGCAGCCAAAGCCCTTCCACAGGGGATCAAGAGACCCAGTACTTC. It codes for CASSQSPSTGDQETQYF.

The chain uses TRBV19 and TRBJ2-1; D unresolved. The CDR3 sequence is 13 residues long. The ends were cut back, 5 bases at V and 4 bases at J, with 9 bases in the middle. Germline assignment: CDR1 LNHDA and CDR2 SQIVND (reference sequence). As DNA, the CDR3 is TGTGCCAGTAGTTTCAACAGATACAATGAGCAGTTCTTC. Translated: CASSFNRYNEQFF.

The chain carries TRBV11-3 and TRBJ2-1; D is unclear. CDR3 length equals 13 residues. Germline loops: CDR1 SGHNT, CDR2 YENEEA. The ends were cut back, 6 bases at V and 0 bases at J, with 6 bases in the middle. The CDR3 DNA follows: TGTGCCAGCAGTCGCAGCTCCTACAATGAGCAGTTCTTC. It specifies CASSRSSYNEQFF.

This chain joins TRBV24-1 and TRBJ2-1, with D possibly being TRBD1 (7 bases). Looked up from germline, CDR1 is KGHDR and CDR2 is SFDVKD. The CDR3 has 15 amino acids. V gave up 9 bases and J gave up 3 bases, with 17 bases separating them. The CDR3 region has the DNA TGTGCCACCTCCTGGGGCAGGGGGGACTACAATGAGCAGTTCTTC. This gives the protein CATSWGRGDYNEQFF.

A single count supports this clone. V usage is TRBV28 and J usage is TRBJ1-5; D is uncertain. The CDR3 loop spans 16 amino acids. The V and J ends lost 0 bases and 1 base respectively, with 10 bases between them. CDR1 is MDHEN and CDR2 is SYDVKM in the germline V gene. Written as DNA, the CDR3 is TGTGCCAGCAGTTTATGGGGCAGGAAAAGCAATCAGCCCCAGCATTTT. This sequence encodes CASSLWGRKSNQPQHF.

CDR3 nucleotide sequence: TGTGCCAGCAGTTTATGGGCAGGGGGTGGAGAGACCCAGTACTTC. Translation: CASSLWAGGGETQYF. The rearrangement joins TRBV27 to TRBJ2-5; 7 nucleotides align to TRBD1. Germline V gives CDR1 MNHEY, CDR2 SMNVEV (reference sequence). This CDR3 is 15 amino acids long. Trimming took 1 base from V and 4 from J; bases not matched to a gene: 6.

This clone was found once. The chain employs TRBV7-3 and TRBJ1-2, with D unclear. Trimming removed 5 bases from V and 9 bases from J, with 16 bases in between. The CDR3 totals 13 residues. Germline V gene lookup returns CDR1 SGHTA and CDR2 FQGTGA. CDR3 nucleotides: TGTGCCAGCAGCCCCCAGCGCGACGGGAGCTACACCTTC. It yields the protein CASSPQRDGSYTF.

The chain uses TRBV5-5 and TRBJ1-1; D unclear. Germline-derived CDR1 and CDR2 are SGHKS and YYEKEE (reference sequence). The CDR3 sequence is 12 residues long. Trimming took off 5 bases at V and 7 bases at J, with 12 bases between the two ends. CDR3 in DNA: TGTGCCAGCAGACGTTCGGGAGATGAAGCTTTCTTT. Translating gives CASRRSGDEAFF.

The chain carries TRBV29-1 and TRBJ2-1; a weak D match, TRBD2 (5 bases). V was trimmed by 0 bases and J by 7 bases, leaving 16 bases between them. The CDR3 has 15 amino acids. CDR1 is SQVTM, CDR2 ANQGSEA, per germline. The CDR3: CSVEDEIALTNEQFF. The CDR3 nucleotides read TGCAGCGTTGAAGATGAAATAGCGCTCACTAATGAGCAGTTCTTC.